The 17 T cell receptor beta chains listed next were all sequenced from one sample in a study of T-cell reconstitution after alpha-beta-depleted transplantation in children. For TCRbeta, the library was prepared with unique molecular identifiers. TCRdb redid the calling of the PCR reads with MiXCR, one entry per CDR3 protein. The table lists about 340,000 distinct CDR3 sequences, roughly 15% of them singletons. Specimen: PBMCs, mostly from graft donor cells, collected 360 days after TCRalphabeta/CD19-depleted stem cell transplant. The origin of the receptors is a male patient aged 2-10 years who had a stem cell transplant for acute lymphoblastic leukemia, so the T cells may come from the graft donor.

The V call is TRBV28, the J call TRBJ2-1; D is possibly TRBD2 (6 bases). Germline assignment: CDR1 MDHEN and CDR2 SYDVKM. The CDR3 is made up of 17 amino acids. V was clipped by 3 bases and J by 5 bases, with 20 bases between them. CDR3 amino acids: CASSFSRLDQTDNEQFF. The CDR3 DNA reads TGTGCCAGCAGTTTCTCTAGACTAGACCAAACTGACAATGAGCAGTTCTTC.

This clonotype has a count of ten or more. The chain employs TRBV20-1 and TRBJ1-4, with D hard to call. Germline V lookup: CDR1 DFQATT, CDR2 SNEGSKA (reference sequence). The CDR3 is 14 residues long. V shed 3 bases and J shed 1 base, with 9 bases lying between them. The CDR3 loop is CSARSARTNEKLFF. CDR3 in DNA: TGCAGTGCTAGGTCGGCAAGAACTAATGAAAAACTGTTTTTT.

This chain joins TRBV6-1 and TRBJ1-6; 8 bases map to TRBD1. The CDR3 runs to 13 residues. V lost 7 bases and J lost 13; bases outside the gene matches: 9. Germline V gives CDR1 MNHNS, CDR2 SASEGT. CDR3 nucleotides: TGTGCCAGCACTCAAGGACAGGGCGTGCCCCTCCACTTT. Protein: CASTQGQGVPLHF.

This rearrangement joins TRBV4-3 to TRBJ2-3; D may be TRBD2 (6 bases). V shed 1 base and J shed 0 bases, with 8 bases lying between them. CDR3 length equals 15 residues. Germline CDR1 and CDR2: LGHNA and YSLEER. CDR3 in DNA: TGCGCCAGCAGCCAAGCTAGCGTAAGCACAGATACGCAGTATTTT. Translating gives CASSQASVSTDTQYF.

This clonotype showed up just a few times. V gene TRBV20-1 combines with J gene TRBJ2-1; D not resolved. Germline loops: CDR1 DFQATT, CDR2 SNEGSKA (reference sequence). V lost 5 bases to trimming and J lost 0 bases, with 8 bases between them. This CDR3 is built from 13 residues. This chain's CDR3 is CSAPHSSYNEQFF. DNA for the CDR3: TGCAGTGCTCCGCATAGCTCCTACAATGAGCAGTTCTTC.

This clonotype was found many times. The chain is built from TRBV29-1 and TRBJ2-2, with unresolved D. Trimming left V 3 bases short and J 1 base short, with 3 bases between. Germline V gene sequence: CDR1 SQVTM, CDR2 ANQGSEA. The CDR3 spans 12 residues. CDR3 amino acids: CSVDGNTGELFF. CDR3 coding DNA: TGCAGCGTTGATGGGAACACCGGGGAGCTGTTTTTT.

This clonotype showed up many times. The rearrangement links TRBV15 to TRBJ2-7; perhaps TRBD2 as D (5 bases). V was trimmed by 2 bases and J by 1 base, leaving 9 bases between them. CDR1 and CDR2 (germline): LNHNV, YYDKDF (reference sequence). There are 14 residues in the CDR3. The DNA for the CDR3 is TGTGCCACCAGCAGAACCGGAGGTTCCTACGAGCAGTACTTC. This encodes CATSRTGGSYEQYF.

Only a few counts were recorded for this clonotype. This chain connects TRBV20-1 to TRBJ2-5; 10 bases are a match to TRBD2. The length of the CDR3 is 15 residues. Losses at the gene ends were 5 bases for V and 4 bases for J; bases not matched to a gene: 10. The V gene's germline CDR1 is DFQATT and CDR2 SNEGSKA (reference sequence). The CDR3 reads CSADGLAGVGETQYF. CDR3 bases: TGCAGTGCTGATGGCCTAGCGGGAGTGGGAGAGACCCAGTACTTC.

On this clonotype itself: Without the conserved terminal phenylalanine or tryptophan, this CDR3 likely stems from a read error. This chain uses TRBV4-1 with TRBJ1-3; 8 bases are shared with TRBD1. V dropped 3 bases and J dropped 0; count of bases not matched to a gene: 10. Germline values: CDR1 MGHRA, CDR2 YSYEKL. The CDR3 covers 18 residues. The CDR3 nucleotides are TGCGCCAGCAGCCACCCAGGGGGCGCAGGCCACTCTGGAAACACCATATATTCT. Protein product: CASSHPGGAGHSGNTIYS.

In the case of this clonotype: At one end, the junction sequence differs from germline, possibly due to a read error. The chain couples TRBV7-2 to TRBJ2-1; the match to TRBD1 covers 9 bases. Germline CDR1 and CDR2: SGHTA and FQGNSA. The CDR3 runs to 15 residues. This chain's CDR3 is CASIPQGAAYNEQFF. Written as DNA, the CDR3 is TGTGCCAGCATCCCACAGGGGGCGGCCTATAATGAGCAGTTCTTC.

This clonotype showed up just a few times. The rearrangement links TRBV11-2 to TRBJ1-5, with D possibly matching TRBD1 (6 bases). V dropped 4 bases and J dropped 11 bases, with 15 bases sitting between them. There are 13 residues in the CDR3. From germline, CDR1 is SGHAT and CDR2 FQNNGV. CDR3 nucleotide sequence: TGTGCCAGCAGCTCAAACCAAGGGGGGGCCCAGCATTTT. Its translation is CASSSNQGGAQHF.

This chain uses TRBV6-5 with TRBJ2-7; 9 nucleotides line up with TRBD1. The ends lost 5 bases at V and 6 bases at J; junction bases unmatched: 5. Germline V gene sequence: CDR1 MNHEY, CDR2 SVGAGI. This CDR3 spans 13 amino acids. DNA for the CDR3: TGTGCCAGCAGTAGGGGGACAGGGATCGAGCAGTACTTC. This sequence encodes CASSRGTGIEQYF.

In its sample, this clonotype was seen a few times. The V gene is TRBV7-9, the J gene TRBJ2-1, with 7 nucleotides matching TRBD2. After removal of 7 bases from V and 7 bases from J, the junction contained 13 bases not matched to a gene. The CDR3 covers 15 residues. Germline V gives CDR1 SEHNR, CDR2 FQNEAQ (reference sequence). In DNA form, the CDR3 reads TGTGCCAGCACCTTCCTAAGCGGGGCGAAAAATGAGCAGTTCTTC. Residues: CASTFLSGAKNEQFF.

This clonotype turned up a few times. The CDR3: CASSPLELLTDTQYF. The CDR3 coding sequence is TGTGCCAGCAGTCCACTTGAGCTACTCACAGATACGCAGTATTTT. The chain recombines TRBV28 with TRBJ2-3; unclear D gene. With 5 bases removed from V and 2 bases from J, the gap between germline ends came to 14 bases. Germline V gene lookup returns CDR1 MDHEN and CDR2 SYDVKM. The CDR3 is made up of 15 amino acids.

The gene calls are TRBV5-6 and TRBJ2-5; D may be TRBD1 (6 bases). V was pared by 3 bases and J by 1 base, with 13 bases between. Per germline, CDR1 SGHDT and CDR2 YYEEEE. This CDR3 region has 15 residues. CDR3 protein: CASSSSRDIQETQYF. CDR3 DNA: TGTGCCAGCAGCTCCTCCCGGGACATCCAAGAGACCCAGTACTTC.

This clonotype was counted a few times. The chain links TRBV4-3 to TRBJ2-5; TRBD2 matches 12 bases. This CDR3 has 15 residues. Germline CDR1 is LGHNA and CDR2 is YSLEER. The J segment lost 5 bases and the V segment lost 4 bases, leaving 5 bases of the junction unmatched. The DNA for the CDR3 is TGCGCCAGCAGCCCTAGCGGGAGGGCCACGGAGACCCAGTACTTC. This gives the protein CASSPSGRATETQYF.

The chain has TRBV6-1 and TRBJ1-1; 9 bases align to TRBD1. V lost 1 base to trimming and J lost 11 bases; unmatched junction nucleotides: 11. The CDR3 is 15 amino acids. Germline loops: CDR1 MNHNS, CDR2 SASEGT. The CDR3 coding sequence is TGTGCCAGCAGTGAAGGACTCTACAGGGGGCGCGGGGCTTTCTTT. Protein sequence: CASSEGLYRGRGAFF.